Detailed here is one TCR beta chain. Its antigen remains unidentified. A second 7 to 11 cycle PCR used barcoded and J-beta primers. Each CDR3 protein gets one entry after TCRdb re-called the 5' RACE reads with MiXCR. Of roughly 560,000 distinct CDR3 sequences in the sample, less than 25% were seen once. This sample is drawn from a study of blood T cells in healthy people across ages. The study's findings and limits: The fall in TCR beta diversity per million T cells was roughly linear with age.

Extracted total RNA amounted to at least 5.5 micrograms for each sample. The CDR3 runs 14 residues. Germline V CDR1 and CDR2: SNHLY, FYNNEI. V lost 9 bases to trimming and J lost 0 bases, with 12 bases between them. The data also belong to a second study, concerning T cells of mothers and their children.

This sequence joins TRBV2 and TRBJ1-5; D is perhaps TRBD1 (5 bases). The TCR originated in a boy under 18 in good health. Sequenced sample: blood. CDR3 DNA sequence: TGTGCCAGTCAAGGGGATAATAGCAATCAGCCCCAGCATTTT. Its translation is CASQGDNSNQPQHF.